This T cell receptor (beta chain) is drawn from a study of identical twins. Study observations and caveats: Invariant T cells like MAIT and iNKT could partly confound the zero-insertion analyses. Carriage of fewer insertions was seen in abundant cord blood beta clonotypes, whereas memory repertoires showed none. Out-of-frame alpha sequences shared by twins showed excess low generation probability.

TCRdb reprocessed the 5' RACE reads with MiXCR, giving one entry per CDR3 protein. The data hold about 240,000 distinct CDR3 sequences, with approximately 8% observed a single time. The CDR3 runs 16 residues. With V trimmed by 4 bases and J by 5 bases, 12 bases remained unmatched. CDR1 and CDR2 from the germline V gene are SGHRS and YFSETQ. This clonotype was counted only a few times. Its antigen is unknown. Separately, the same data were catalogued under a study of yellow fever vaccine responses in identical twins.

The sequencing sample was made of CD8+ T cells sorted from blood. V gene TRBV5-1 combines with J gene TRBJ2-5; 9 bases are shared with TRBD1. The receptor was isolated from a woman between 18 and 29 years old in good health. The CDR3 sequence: CASSARDRVDRETQYF. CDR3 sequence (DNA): TGCGCCAGCAGCGCCCGGGACAGGGTAGATAGGGAGACCCAGTACTTC.